These T cell receptor beta chains were read from a single sample in a study of CD8 T cells in ankylosing spondylitis. TCRdb re-called the 5' RACE reads through MiXCR, storing one row per CDR3 protein. The data contain roughly 470,000 distinct CDR3 sequences, roughly 27% of them singletons. The specimen was blood, either unsorted or a sorted T cell fraction (not recorded which). The receptor set was obtained from a male donor with ankylosing spondylitis. The CDR3 runs from the conserved cysteine through the conserved F or W. Fields, in order: J gene, clone size, D gene, V gene, CDR3 DNA, CDR3 protein. A D gene is named only where the DNA matches it firmly. Some rows have no size entry. The others give once, few or many, or a class for an expanded clone.

j_gene: TRBJ2-5
abundance: once
d_gene: .
v_gene: TRBV5-4
CDR3nt: TGTGCCAGCAGCCACCCTAGCGCCCAAGAGACCCAGTACTTC
CDR3aa: CASSHPSAQETQYF

j_gene: TRBJ2-5
abundance: .
d_gene: TRBD2
v_gene: TRBV20-1
CDR3nt: TGCAGTGCTACCTCGGGACTAGCGTCAGAGACCCAGTACTTC
CDR3aa: CSATSGLASETQYF

j_gene: TRBJ1-1
abundance: few
d_gene: TRBD1
v_gene: TRBV12-3/TRBV12-4
CDR3nt: TGTGCCAGCAGTTTTGGGACAGGGGGACGGTTGGGAGCTTTCTTT
CDR3aa: CASSFGTGGRLGAFF

j_gene: TRBJ1-4
abundance: .
d_gene: .
v_gene: TRBV4-1
CDR3nt: TGCGCCAGCAGCCAAGAGAGATTTACAACTAATGAAAAACTGTTTTTT
CDR3aa: CASSQERFTTNEKLFF

j_gene: TRBJ1-1
abundance: few
d_gene: .
v_gene: TRBV20-1
CDR3nt: TGCAGTGCTAGAGAGGTTGGAGGGGTGGGTGAAGCTTTCTTT
CDR3aa: CSAREVGGVGEAFF

j_gene: TRBJ1-1
abundance: .
d_gene: .
v_gene: TRBV20-1
CDR3nt: TGCAGTGCTAGAGTTGGCAGATTGAACACTGAAGCTTTCTTT
CDR3aa: CSARVGRLNTEAFF

j_gene: TRBJ2-1
abundance: few
d_gene: .
v_gene: TRBV7-8
CDR3nt: TGTGCCAGCAGCCGCAGGGGACTAATCTACAATGAGCAGTTCTTC
CDR3aa: CASSRRGLIYNEQFF

j_gene: TRBJ2-5
abundance: .
d_gene: .
v_gene: TRBV11-3
CDR3nt: TGTGCCAGCAGCTTAGAACAGGGTTCATGGCAAGAGACCCAGTACTTC
CDR3aa: CASSLEQGSWQETQYF

j_gene: TRBJ2-7
abundance: .
d_gene: .
v_gene: TRBV5-6
CDR3nt: TGTGCCAGCAGCTTGTCAGGGGTTTACGAGCAGTACTTC
CDR3aa: CASSLSGVYEQYF

j_gene: TRBJ2-1
abundance: few
d_gene: .
v_gene: TRBV7-8
CDR3nt: TGTGCCAGCAGCGGCCCGGACTGGGCCTACAATGAGCAGTTCTTC
CDR3aa: CASSGPDWAYNEQFF

j_gene: TRBJ2-7
abundance: .
d_gene: .
v_gene: TRBV12-3/TRBV12-4
CDR3nt: TGTGCCAGCAGTCCGGGGGTTCCCTTCGAGCAGTACTTC
CDR3aa: CASSPGVPFEQYF

j_gene: TRBJ2-6
abundance: .
d_gene: TRBD2
v_gene: TRBV29-1
CDR3nt: TGCAGCGTTGAAGAGCTAGCGGGAGGAGCGGGGGCCAACGTCCTGACTTTC
CDR3aa: CSVEELAGGAGANVLTF

j_gene: TRBJ2-3
abundance: .
d_gene: .
v_gene: TRBV27
CDR3nt: TGTGCCAGCAGCTCCCTAGCCCTAGCCAGCACAGATACGCAGTATTTT
CDR3aa: CASSSLALASTDTQYF

j_gene: TRBJ2-5
abundance: few
d_gene: TRBD1
v_gene: TRBV5-1
CDR3nt: TGCGCCAGCAGCTTTGGACAGGGTGAAGAGTATGAGACCCAGTACTTC
CDR3aa: CASSFGQGEEYETQYF

j_gene: TRBJ1-2
abundance: many
d_gene: .
v_gene: TRBV7-2
CDR3nt: TGTGCCAGCAGCTTTCTGGGGGCGAGCTATGGCTACACCTTC
CDR3aa: CASSFLGASYGYTF

j_gene: TRBJ2-6
abundance: .
d_gene: .
v_gene: TRBV27
CDR3nt: TGTGCCAGCGCTAGTACTGGGGCCAACGTCCTGACTTTC
CDR3aa: CASASTGANVLTF

j_gene: TRBJ2-1
abundance: .
d_gene: TRBD2
v_gene: TRBV18
CDR3nt: TGTGCCAGCTCGCCCCTTAGCGGACTAGGTCTCAATGAGCAGTTCTTC
CDR3aa: CASSPLSGLGLNEQFF

j_gene: TRBJ1-2
abundance: .
d_gene: TRBD1
v_gene: TRBV5-1
CDR3nt: TGCGCCAGCAACCGGGGTGTCCCGGGACAGGGAAGCTATGGCTACACCTTC
CDR3aa: CASNRGVPGQGSYGYTF

j_gene: TRBJ1-2
abundance: few
d_gene: .
v_gene: TRBV30
CDR3nt: TGTGCCTGGAGTCGTTACAGGGACTATGGCTACACCTTC
CDR3aa: CAWSRYRDYGYTF

j_gene: TRBJ2-3
abundance: few
d_gene: TRBD1
v_gene: TRBV25-1
CDR3nt: TGTGCCAGCAGTGCCTCCGGGACAGGGAACACAGATACGCAGTATTTT
CDR3aa: CASSASGTGNTDTQYF

j_gene: TRBJ1-6
abundance: few
d_gene: TRBD1
v_gene: TRBV27
CDR3nt: TGTGCCAGCAGTAGAGGACAGGGCTACTCCTATAATTCACCCCTCCACTTT
CDR3aa: CASSRGQGYSYNSPLHF

j_gene: TRBJ1-2
abundance: .
d_gene: .
v_gene: TRBV3-1
CDR3nt: TGTGCCAGCAGCGCACAACAGCCAAGCGGGGGGCGCGGCTATGGCTACACCTTC
CDR3aa: CASSAQQPSGGRGYGYTF

j_gene: TRBJ2-1
abundance: .
d_gene: .
v_gene: TRBV29-1
CDR3nt: TGCAGCGTTCCCCTTCTCGGGGTGTACAATGAGCAGTTCTTC
CDR3aa: CSVPLLGVYNEQFF

j_gene: TRBJ1-5
abundance: .
d_gene: .
v_gene: TRBV10-3
CDR3nt: TGTGCCACCTGCGGGGGAAATAGCAATCAGCCCCAGCATTTT
CDR3aa: CATCGGNSNQPQHF

j_gene: TRBJ1-6
abundance: few
d_gene: .
v_gene: TRBV3-1
CDR3nt: TGTGCCAGCAGCCCCTCTATCGATAATTCACCCCTCCACTTT
CDR3aa: CASSPSIDNSPLHF

j_gene: TRBJ2-3
abundance: few
d_gene: TRBD2
v_gene: TRBV12-3/TRBV12-4
CDR3nt: TGTGCCAGCACCCTGGGACTAGGGGCAGATACGCAGTATTTT
CDR3aa: CASTLGLGADTQYF

j_gene: TRBJ2-7
abundance: few
d_gene: .
v_gene: TRBV30
CDR3nt: TGTGCCTGGAGTGGTCGGCAGGTCTCCTACGAGCAGTACTTC
CDR3aa: CAWSGRQVSYEQYF

j_gene: TRBJ2-2
abundance: few
d_gene: .
v_gene: TRBV7-7
CDR3nt: TGTGCCAGCAGCACCGGGAGAGGGAGAACCGGGGAGCTGTTTTTT
CDR3aa: CASSTGRGRTGELFF

j_gene: TRBJ2-1
abundance: .
d_gene: TRBD2
v_gene: TRBV24-1
CDR3nt: TGTGCCACCGGCACACATGGACTAGCGGGAATCGGGCAGTTCTTC
CDR3aa: CATGTHGLAGIGQFF

j_gene: TRBJ1-1
abundance: .
d_gene: .
v_gene: TRBV9
CDR3nt: TGTGCCAGCAGCGTCCACCTACAGAACACTGAAGCTTTCTTT
CDR3aa: CASSVHLQNTEAFF

j_gene: TRBJ2-1
abundance: few
d_gene: TRBD2
v_gene: TRBV4-1
CDR3nt: TGCGCCAGCAGCCAGCCGGGACTAGCCCTCAATGAGCAGTTCTTC
CDR3aa: CASSQPGLALNEQFF

j_gene: TRBJ1-1
abundance: .
d_gene: .
v_gene: TRBV11-2
CDR3nt: TGTGCCAGCAGCCGCCGCCCAGGGTCGGGAACTGAAGCTTTCTTT
CDR3aa: CASSRRPGSGTEAFF

j_gene: TRBJ2-1
abundance: .
d_gene: .
v_gene: TRBV3-1
CDR3nt: TGTGCCAGCAGCCCCCAATTAGCCGACAATGAGCAGTTCTTC
CDR3aa: CASSPQLADNEQFF

j_gene: TRBJ2-7
abundance: .
d_gene: .
v_gene: TRBV29-1
CDR3nt: TGCAGCGTTGAAGGGGCGCGGTACGAGCAGTACTTC
CDR3aa: CSVEGARYEQYF

j_gene: TRBJ2-5
abundance: few
d_gene: .
v_gene: TRBV7-2
CDR3nt: TGTGCCAGCAGCTTGGGATCATCGTACCAAGAGACCCAGTACTTC
CDR3aa: CASSLGSSYQETQYF

j_gene: TRBJ1-2
abundance: .
d_gene: .
v_gene: TRBV10-3
CDR3nt: TGTGCCATCAGTGAGCCCCTCGCTGGCTACACCTTC
CDR3aa: CAISEPLAGYTF

j_gene: TRBJ2-5
abundance: many
d_gene: .
v_gene: TRBV7-9
CDR3nt: TGTGCCAGCAGCTTAAATCGGGTTGGGCAAGAGACCCAGTACTTC
CDR3aa: CASSLNRVGQETQYF

j_gene: TRBJ2-2
abundance: .
d_gene: TRBD2
v_gene: TRBV10-3
CDR3nt: TGTGCCATCAGTGAGTCCATTACTAGCGGGATAAACACCGGGGAGCTGTTTTTT
CDR3aa: CAISESITSGINTGELFF

j_gene: TRBJ2-2
abundance: .
d_gene: .
v_gene: TRBV11-2
CDR3nt: TGTGCCAGCAGCTTAGGACACCGAGAAACCGGGGAGCTGTTTTTT
CDR3aa: CASSLGHRETGELFF

j_gene: TRBJ2-5
abundance: .
d_gene: TRBD2
v_gene: TRBV11-3
CDR3nt: TGTGCCAGCAGCCCGAGAGCGGGAGGGCCGAGAGAGACCCAGTACTTC
CDR3aa: CASSPRAGGPRETQYF

j_gene: TRBJ1-1
abundance: few
d_gene: .
v_gene: TRBV14
CDR3nt: TGTGCCAGCAGCGTGGGCCCCTCGCGCACTGAAGCTTTCTTT
CDR3aa: CASSVGPSRTEAFF

j_gene: TRBJ2-7
abundance: .
d_gene: .
v_gene: TRBV24-1
CDR3nt: TGTGCCACCAGTGACGCGGACAGTTACGAGCAGTACTTC
CDR3aa: CATSDADSYEQYF

j_gene: TRBJ1-1
abundance: few
d_gene: .
v_gene: TRBV29-1
CDR3nt: TGCAGCGTTGATAACGGCCTAGGAACCGGGGAGTTGGAACAGGAAGCTTTCTTT
CDR3aa: CSVDNGLGTGELEQEAFF

j_gene: TRBJ1-5
abundance: .
d_gene: TRBD1
v_gene: TRBV20-1
CDR3nt: TGCAGTGCTAGAGTGGGACAGGGGCGCAATCAGCCCCAGCATTTT
CDR3aa: CSARVGQGRNQPQHF

j_gene: TRBJ2-5
abundance: .
d_gene: .
v_gene: TRBV11-2
CDR3nt: TGTGCCAGCAGCTTAGATGAACCGCGGGAGACCCAGTACTTC
CDR3aa: CASSLDEPRETQYF

j_gene: TRBJ1-5
abundance: .
d_gene: .
v_gene: TRBV20-1
CDR3nt: TGCAGTGCTAGTGAGCGGACAGCTAAAGTAATCAAGCCCCAGCATTTT
CDR3aa: CSASERTAKVIKPQHF

j_gene: TRBJ2-2
abundance: few
d_gene: .
v_gene: TRBV3-1
CDR3nt: TGTGCCAGCAGCCAAGGGTGGAGAAAGGACACCGGGGAGCTGTTTTTT
CDR3aa: CASSQGWRKDTGELFF

j_gene: TRBJ1-3
abundance: .
d_gene: .
v_gene: TRBV9
CDR3nt: TGTGCCAGCAGCGCTACCGGACAGAGCTCTGGAAACACCATATATTTT
CDR3aa: CASSATGQSSGNTIYF

j_gene: TRBJ1-1
abundance: .
d_gene: TRBD1
v_gene: TRBV30
CDR3nt: TGTGCCTGGAGTGCTGACAGGGACACTGAAGCTTTCTTT
CDR3aa: CAWSADRDTEAFF

j_gene: TRBJ2-7
abundance: .
d_gene: .
v_gene: TRBV20-1
CDR3nt: TGCAGTGCTATCCCTAGCATAGCCTACGAGCAGTACTTC
CDR3aa: CSAIPSIAYEQYF

j_gene: TRBJ2-1
abundance: .
d_gene: .
v_gene: TRBV25-1
CDR3nt: TGTGCCAGCAGTGAGACTAGAGGGAATGAGCAGTTCTTC
CDR3aa: CASSETRGNEQFF